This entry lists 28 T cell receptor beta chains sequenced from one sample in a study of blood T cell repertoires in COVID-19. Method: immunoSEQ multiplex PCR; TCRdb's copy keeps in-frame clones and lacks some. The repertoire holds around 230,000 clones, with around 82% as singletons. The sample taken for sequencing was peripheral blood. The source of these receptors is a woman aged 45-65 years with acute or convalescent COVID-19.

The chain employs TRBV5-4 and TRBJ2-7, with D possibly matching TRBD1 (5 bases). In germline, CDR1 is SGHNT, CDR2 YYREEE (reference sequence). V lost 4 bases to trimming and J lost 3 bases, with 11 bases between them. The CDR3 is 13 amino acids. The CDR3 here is CASSPDRVYEQYF. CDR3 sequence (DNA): TGTGCCAGCAGCCCAGACAGAGTCTACGAGCAGTACTTC.

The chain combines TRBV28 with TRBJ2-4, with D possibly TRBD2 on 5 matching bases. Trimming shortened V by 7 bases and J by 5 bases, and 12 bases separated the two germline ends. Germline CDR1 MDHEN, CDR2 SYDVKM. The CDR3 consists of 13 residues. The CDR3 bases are TGTGCCAGCATGGACTTAGGAGAAAACATTCAGTACTTC. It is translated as CASMDLGENIQYF.

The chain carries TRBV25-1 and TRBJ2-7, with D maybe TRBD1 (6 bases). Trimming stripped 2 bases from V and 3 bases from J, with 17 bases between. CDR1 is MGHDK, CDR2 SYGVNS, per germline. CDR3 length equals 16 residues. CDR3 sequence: CASSEGGADRYYEQYF. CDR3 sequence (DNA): TGTGCCAGCAGTGAAGGCGGAGCGGACAGATACTACGAGCAGTACTTC.

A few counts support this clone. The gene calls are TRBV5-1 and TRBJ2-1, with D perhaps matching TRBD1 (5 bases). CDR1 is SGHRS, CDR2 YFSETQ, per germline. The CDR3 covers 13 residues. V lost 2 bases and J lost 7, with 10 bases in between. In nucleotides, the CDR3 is TGCGCCAGCAGCTTCATTCCAGGGAATGAGCAGTTCTTC. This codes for CASSFIPGNEQFF.

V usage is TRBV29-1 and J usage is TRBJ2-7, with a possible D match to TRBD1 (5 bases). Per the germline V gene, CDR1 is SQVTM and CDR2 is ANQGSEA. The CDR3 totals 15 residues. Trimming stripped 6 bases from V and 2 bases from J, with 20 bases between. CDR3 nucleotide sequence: TGCAGCGTCCCCTCTGGGGCCCCGGACACCTACGAGCAGTACTTC. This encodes CSVPSGAPDTYEQYF.

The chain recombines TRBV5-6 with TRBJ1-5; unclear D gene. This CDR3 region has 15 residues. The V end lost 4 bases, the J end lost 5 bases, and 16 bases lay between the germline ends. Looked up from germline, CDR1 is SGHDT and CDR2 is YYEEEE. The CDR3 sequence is CASSGRAGKYQPQHF. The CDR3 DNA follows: TGTGCCAGCAGCGGGAGGGCTGGCAAATATCAGCCCCAGCATTTT.

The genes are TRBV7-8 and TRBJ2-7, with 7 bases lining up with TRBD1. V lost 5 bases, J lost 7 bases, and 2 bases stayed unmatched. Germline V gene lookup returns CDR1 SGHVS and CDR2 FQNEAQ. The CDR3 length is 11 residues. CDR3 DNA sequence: TGTGCCAGCAGCATCAGGGGGGAGCAGTACTTC. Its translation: CASSIRGEQYF. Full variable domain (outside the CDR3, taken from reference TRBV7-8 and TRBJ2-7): GAGVSQSPRYKVAKRGQDVALRCDPISGHVSLFWYQQALGQGPEFLTYFQNEAQLDKSGLPSDRFFAERPEGSVSTLKIQRTQQEDSAVYLCASSIRGEQYFGPGTRLTVT.

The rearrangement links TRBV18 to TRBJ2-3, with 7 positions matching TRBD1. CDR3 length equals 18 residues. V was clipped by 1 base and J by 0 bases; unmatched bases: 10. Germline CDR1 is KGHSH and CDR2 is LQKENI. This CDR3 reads CASSPLSITGASTDTQYF. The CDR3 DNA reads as TGTGCCAGCTCACCACTTTCCATTACAGGGGCGAGCACAGATACGCAGTATTTT.

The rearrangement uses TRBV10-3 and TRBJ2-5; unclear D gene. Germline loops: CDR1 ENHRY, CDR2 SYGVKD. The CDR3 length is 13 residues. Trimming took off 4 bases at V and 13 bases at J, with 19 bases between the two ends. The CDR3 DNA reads TGTGCCATCAGTGCCCTGGAGTCCATGAATCCGTACTTC. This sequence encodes CAISALESMNPYF.

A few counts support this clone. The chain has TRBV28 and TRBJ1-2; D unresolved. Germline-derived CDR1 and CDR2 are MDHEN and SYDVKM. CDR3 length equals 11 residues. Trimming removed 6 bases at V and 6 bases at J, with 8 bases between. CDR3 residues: CASRWRDGYTF. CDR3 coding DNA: TGTGCCAGCAGGTGGAGGGATGGCTACACCTTC.

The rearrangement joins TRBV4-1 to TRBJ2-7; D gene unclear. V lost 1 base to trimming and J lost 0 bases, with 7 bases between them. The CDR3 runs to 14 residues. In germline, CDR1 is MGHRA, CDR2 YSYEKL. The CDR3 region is CASSQGTNSYEQYF. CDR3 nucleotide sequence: TGCGCCAGCAGCCAAGGAACTAACTCCTACGAGCAGTACTTC.

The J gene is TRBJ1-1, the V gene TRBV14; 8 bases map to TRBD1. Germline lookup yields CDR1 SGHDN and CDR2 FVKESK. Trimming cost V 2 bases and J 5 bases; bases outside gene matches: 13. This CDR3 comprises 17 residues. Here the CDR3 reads CASSQPGQDRTGTEAFF. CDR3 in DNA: TGTGCCAGCAGCCAACCGGGACAGGATAGGACGGGGACTGAAGCTTTCTTT. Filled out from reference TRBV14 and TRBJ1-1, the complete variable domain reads EAGVTQFPSHSVIEKGQTVTLRCDPISGHDNLYWYRRVMGKEIKFLLHFVKESKQDESGMPNNRFLAERTGGTYSTLKVQPAELEDSGVYFCASSQPGQDRTGTEAFFGQGTRLTVV.

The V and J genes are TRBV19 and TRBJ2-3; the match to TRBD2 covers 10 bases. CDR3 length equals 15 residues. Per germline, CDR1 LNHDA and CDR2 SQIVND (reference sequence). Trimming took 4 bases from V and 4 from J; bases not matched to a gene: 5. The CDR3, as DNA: TGTGCCAGTAGTAGGCTAGCGGGAGCTCCAGATACGCAGTATTTT. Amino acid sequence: CASSRLAGAPDTQYF.

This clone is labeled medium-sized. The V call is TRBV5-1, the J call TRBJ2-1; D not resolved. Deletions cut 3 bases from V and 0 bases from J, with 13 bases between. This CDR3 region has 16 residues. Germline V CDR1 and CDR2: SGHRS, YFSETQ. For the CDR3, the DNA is TGCGCCAGCAGCTCCGACTCCCGGAGCTCCTACAATGAGCAGTTCTTC. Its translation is CASSSDSRSSYNEQFF.

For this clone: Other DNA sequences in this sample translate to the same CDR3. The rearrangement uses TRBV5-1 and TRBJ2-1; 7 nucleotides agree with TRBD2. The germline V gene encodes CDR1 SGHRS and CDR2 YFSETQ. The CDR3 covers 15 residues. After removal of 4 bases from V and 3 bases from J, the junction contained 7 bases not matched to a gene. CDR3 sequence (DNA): TGCGCCAGCAGCCTGGCGGGGGAAGGCTACAATGAGCAGTTCTTC. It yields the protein CASSLAGEGYNEQFF.

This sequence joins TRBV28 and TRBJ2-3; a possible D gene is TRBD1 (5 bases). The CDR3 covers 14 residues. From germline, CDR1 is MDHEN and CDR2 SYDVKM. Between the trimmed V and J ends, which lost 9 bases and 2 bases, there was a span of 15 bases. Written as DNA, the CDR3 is TGTGCCAGTTCTGGGCAGGGTGCCACAGATACGCAGTATTTT. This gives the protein CASSGQGATDTQYF.

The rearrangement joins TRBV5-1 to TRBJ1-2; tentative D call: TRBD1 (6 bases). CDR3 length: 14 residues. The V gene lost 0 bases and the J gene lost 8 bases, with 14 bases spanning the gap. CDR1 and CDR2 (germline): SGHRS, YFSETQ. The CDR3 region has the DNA TGCGCCAGCAGCTTGGAACAGGGCTCGGGGGGCTACACCTTC. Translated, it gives CASSLEQGSGGYTF.

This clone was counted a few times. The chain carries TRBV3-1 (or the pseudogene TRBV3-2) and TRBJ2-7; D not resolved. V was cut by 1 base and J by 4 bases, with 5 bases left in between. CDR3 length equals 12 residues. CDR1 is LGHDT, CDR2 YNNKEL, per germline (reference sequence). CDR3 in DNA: TGTGCCAGCAGCCAAGTATTGTACGAGCAGTACTTC. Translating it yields CASSQVLYEQYF.

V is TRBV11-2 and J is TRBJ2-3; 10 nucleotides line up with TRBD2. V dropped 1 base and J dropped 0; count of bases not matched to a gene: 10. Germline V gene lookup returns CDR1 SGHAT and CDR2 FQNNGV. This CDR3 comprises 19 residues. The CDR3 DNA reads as TGTGCCAGCAGCTTAGGGGGGGGTAGCGGGAGGCTCAGCACAGATACGCAGTATTTT. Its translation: CASSLGGGSGRLSTDTQYF. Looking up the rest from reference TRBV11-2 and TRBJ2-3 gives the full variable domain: EAGVAQSPRYKIIEKRQSVAFWCNPISGHATLYWYQQILGQGPKLLIQFQNNGVVDDSQLPKDRFSAERLKGVDSTLKIQPAKLEDSAVYLCASSLGGGSGRLSTDTQYFGPGTRLTVL.

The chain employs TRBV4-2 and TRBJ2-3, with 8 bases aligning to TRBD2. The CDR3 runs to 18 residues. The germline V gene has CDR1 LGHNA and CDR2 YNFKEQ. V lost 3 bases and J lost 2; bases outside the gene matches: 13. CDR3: CASSQPPSTSGPTDTQYF. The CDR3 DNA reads TGTGCCAGCAGCCAGCCCCCATCCACTAGCGGTCCCACAGATACGCAGTATTTT.

The DNA for the CDR3 is TGTGCCAGCAGCTTACAGGAACAAGATGGCTACACCTTC. It translates to CASSLQEQDGYTF. The chain is built from TRBV13 and TRBJ1-2; D gene uncertain. CDR1 and CDR2 from the germline V gene are PRHDT and FYEKMQ (reference sequence). CDR3 length: 13 amino acids. V lost 2 bases, J lost 6 bases, and 10 bases lay in between.

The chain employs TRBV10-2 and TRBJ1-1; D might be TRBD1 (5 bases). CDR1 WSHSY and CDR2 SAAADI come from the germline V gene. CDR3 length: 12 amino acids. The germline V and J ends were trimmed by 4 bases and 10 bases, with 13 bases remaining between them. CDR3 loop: CASSGTSLVAFF. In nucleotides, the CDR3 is TGCGCCAGCAGTGGGACATCCTTGGTAGCTTTCTTT.

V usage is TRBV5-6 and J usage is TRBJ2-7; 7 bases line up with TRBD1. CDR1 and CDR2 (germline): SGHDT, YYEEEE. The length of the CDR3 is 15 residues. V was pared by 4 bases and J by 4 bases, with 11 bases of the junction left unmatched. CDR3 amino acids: CASSNWAGGGYEQYF. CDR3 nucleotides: TGTGCCAGCAGCAATTGGGCAGGGGGTGGTTACGAGCAGTACTTC.

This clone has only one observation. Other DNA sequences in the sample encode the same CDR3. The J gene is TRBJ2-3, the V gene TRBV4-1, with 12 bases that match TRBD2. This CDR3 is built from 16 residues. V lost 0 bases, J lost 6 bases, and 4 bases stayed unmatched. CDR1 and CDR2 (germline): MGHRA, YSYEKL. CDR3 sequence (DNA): TGCGCCAGCAGCCAAGATCGGCTAGCGGGAGGGGATACGCAGTATTTT. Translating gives CASSQDRLAGGDTQYF.

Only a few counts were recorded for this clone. The CDR3 sequence: CASRPGTSGMYEQYF. Here the CDR3 DNA reads TGTGCCAGCAGACCCGGGACTAGCGGGATGTACGAGCAGTACTTC. The chain has TRBV6-5 and TRBJ2-7, with 13 bases identical to TRBD2. V dropped 6 bases and J dropped 4; count of bases not matched to a gene: 6. CDR1 and CDR2 from the germline V gene are MNHEY and SVGAGI. The length of the CDR3 is 15 residues.

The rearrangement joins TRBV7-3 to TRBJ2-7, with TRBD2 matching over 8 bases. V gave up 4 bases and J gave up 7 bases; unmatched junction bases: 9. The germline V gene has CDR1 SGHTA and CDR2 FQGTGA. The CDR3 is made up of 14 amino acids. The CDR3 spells CASSSSAGVGEQYF. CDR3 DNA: TGTGCCAGCAGCTCGTCAGCGGGAGTAGGGGAGCAGTACTTC.

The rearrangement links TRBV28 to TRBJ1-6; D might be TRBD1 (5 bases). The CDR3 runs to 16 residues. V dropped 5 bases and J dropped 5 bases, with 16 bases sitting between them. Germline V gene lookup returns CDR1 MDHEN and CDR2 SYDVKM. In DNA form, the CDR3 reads TGTGCCAGCAGTATCGACAGTTCCCCCCATAATTCACCCCTCCACTTT. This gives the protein CASSIDSSPHNSPLHF.

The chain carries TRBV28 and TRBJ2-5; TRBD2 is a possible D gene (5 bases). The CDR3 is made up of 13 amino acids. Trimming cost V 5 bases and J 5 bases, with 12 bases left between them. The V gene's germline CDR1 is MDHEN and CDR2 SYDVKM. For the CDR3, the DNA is TGTGCCAGCAGTACACCTAGCACGGAGACCCAGTACTTC. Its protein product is CASSTPSTETQYF.